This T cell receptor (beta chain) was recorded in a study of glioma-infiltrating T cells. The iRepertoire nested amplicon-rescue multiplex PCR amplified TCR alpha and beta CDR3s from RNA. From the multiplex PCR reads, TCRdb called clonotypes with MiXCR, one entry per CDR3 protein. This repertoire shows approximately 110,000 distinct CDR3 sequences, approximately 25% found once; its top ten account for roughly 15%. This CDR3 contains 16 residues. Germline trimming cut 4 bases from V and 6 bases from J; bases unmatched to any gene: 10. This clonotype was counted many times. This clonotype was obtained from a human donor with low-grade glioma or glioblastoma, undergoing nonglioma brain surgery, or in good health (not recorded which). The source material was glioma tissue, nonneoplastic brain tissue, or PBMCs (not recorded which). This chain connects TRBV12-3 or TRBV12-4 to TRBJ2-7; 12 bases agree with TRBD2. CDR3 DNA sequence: TGTGCCAGCAGTTACCGGACTAGCGGGAACCCGAGCGAGCAGTACTTC. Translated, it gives CASSYRTSGNPSEQYF.